Below, 15 T cell receptor beta chains from the same sample are listed, as sequenced in a study of blood T cell repertoires in COVID-19. Using immunoSEQ multiplex PCR, the repertoire was profiled, and TCRdb retains in-frame clones only, with some absent. The sample includes roughly 98,000 clones, 80% to 95% of them seen just once. Sequenced: peripheral blood. The receptors were sampled from a woman aged 55 to 70 with active COVID-19.

V and J are TRBV12-5 and TRBJ1-5; D not resolved. Germline V CDR1 and CDR2: LGHNT, FRNRAP. Between the trimmed V and J ends, which lost 4 bases and 5 bases, there was a span of 6 bases. This CDR3 spans 12 amino acids. DNA of the CDR3: TGTGCTAGTGGTTACGGGGATCAGCCCCAGCATTTT. Translating it yields CASGYGDQPQHF.

V and J are TRBV3-1 (or the pseudogene TRBV3-2) and TRBJ1-4; no definite D call. The germline CDR1 and CDR2 sequences are LGHDT and YNNKEL (reference sequence). This CDR3 has 12 amino acids. V lost 1 base and J 8 bases, leaving 5 bases between the germline ends. The DNA of the CDR3 is TGTGCCAGCAGCCAAGGGCGGGAAAAACTGTTTTTT. Encoded protein: CASSQGREKLFF.

The J gene is TRBJ2-3, the V gene TRBV27; 11 nucleotides align to TRBD2. V shed 3 bases, J shed 1 base, and the junction held 9 bases outside the gene matches. The CDR3 contains 18 residues. Germline V gene lookup returns CDR1 MNHEY and CDR2 SMNVEV (reference sequence). The CDR3 sequence is CASSFWLAGGGGTDTQYF. The CDR3 DNA reads as TGTGCCAGCAGTTTTTGGCTAGCGGGAGGAGGGGGCACAGATACGCAGTATTTT.

This chain uses TRBV12-5 with TRBJ1-6, with D unclear. Trimming cost V 7 bases and J 7 bases, with 14 bases left between them. The germline CDR1 and CDR2 sequences are LGHNT and FRNRAP. The CDR3 covers 14 residues. The CDR3 protein is CASALDGRNSPLHF. CDR3 coding DNA: TGTGCTAGTGCCCTAGACGGTAGAAATTCACCCCTCCACTTT. The full variable domain, its missing parts supplied by reference TRBV12-5 and TRBJ1-6, is DARVTQTPRHKVTEMGQEVTMRCQPILGHNTVFWYRQTMMQGLELLAYFRNRAPLDDSGMPKDRFSAEMPDATLATLKIQPSEPRDSAVYFCASALDGRNSPLHFGNGTRLTVT.

The chain joins TRBV5-1 to TRBJ2-1; 14 bases fit TRBD2. The CDR3 is made up of 16 amino acids. J gave up 8 bases and V 4 bases, and 8 bases lay outside the gene matches. Germline lookup yields CDR1 SGHRS and CDR2 YFSETQ. The CDR3 protein is CASSLPGTSGSDEQFF. DNA of the CDR3: TGCGCCAGCAGCCTCCCCGGGACTAGCGGGAGCGATGAGCAGTTCTTC.

V is TRBV2 and J is TRBJ2-2; D might be TRBD2 (6 bases). The germline CDR1 and CDR2 sequences are SNHLY and FYNNEI. With 7 bases removed from V and 8 bases from J, the gap between germline ends came to 23 bases. The CDR3 sequence is 16 residues long. The CDR3 nucleotides are TGTGCCAGCAACCTCCGCCCCCCCGGGGGTGGGGGGGAGCTGTTTTTT. It specifies CASNLRPPGGGGELFF.

This chain joins TRBV13 and TRBJ2-7; TRBD1 aligns across 8 bases. This CDR3 has 17 amino acids. CDR1 PRHDT and CDR2 FYEKMQ come from the germline V gene (reference sequence). V lost 2 bases, J lost 1 base, and 10 bases stayed unmatched. The CDR3 loop reads CASSLSPSGGWSYEQYF. The CDR3 DNA follows: TGTGCCAGCAGCTTAAGCCCATCAGGGGGCTGGTCCTACGAGCAGTACTTC.

The chain has TRBV3-1 (or the pseudogene TRBV3-2) and TRBJ2-7, with TRBD2 identical over 8 bases. This CDR3 contains 15 residues. Per germline, CDR1 LGHDT and CDR2 YNNKEL (reference sequence). V trimming: 2 bases; J trimming: 3 bases; junction bases outside the gene matches: 6. CDR3 protein: CASSQTGLGGYEQYF. In nucleotides, the CDR3 is TGTGCCAGCAGCCAAACGGGACTAGGGGGCTACGAGCAGTACTTC.

The genes are TRBV28 and TRBJ1-5; D might be TRBD1 (5 bases). V was cut by 1 base and J by 1 base, with 8 bases left in between. The CDR3 contains 15 residues. CDR1 and CDR2 (germline): MDHEN, SYDVKM. Written as DNA, the CDR3 is TGTGCCAGCAGTTTATTTCGGGGGAGCAATCAGCCCCAGCATTTT. It codes for CASSLFRGSNQPQHF.

The V call is TRBV28, the J call TRBJ1-2; TRBD1 matches 7 bases. Trimming cost V 2 bases and J 6 bases; bases outside gene matches: 3. The CDR3 has 13 amino acids. CDR1 is MDHEN and CDR2 is SYDVKM in the germline V gene. The CDR3 region is CASSLSGTDGYTF. Written as DNA, the CDR3 is TGTGCCAGCAGTTTAAGTGGGACAGATGGCTACACCTTC.

The chain joins TRBV18 to TRBJ1-5; possibly TRBD1 for D (6 bases). The CDR3 is 13 amino acids. The ends were cut back, 4 bases at V and 3 bases at J, with 7 bases in the middle. Germline V gives CDR1 KGHSH, CDR2 LQKENI. As DNA, the CDR3 is TGTGCCAGCTCACGGGACAACAATCAGCCCCAGCATTTT. Amino acid sequence: CASSRDNNQPQHF. The variable domain in full, with the rest retrieved from reference TRBV18 and TRBJ1-5, is NAGVMQNPRHLVRRRGQEARLRCSPMKGHSHVYWYRQLPEEGLKFMVYLQKENIIDESGMPKERFSAEFPKEGPSILRIQQVVRGDSAAYFCASSRDNNQPQHFGDGTRLSIL.

The chain links TRBV3-1 (or the pseudogene TRBV3-2) to TRBJ1-1, with 10 bases aligning to TRBD1. V lost 5 bases and J lost 3; bases outside the gene matches: 9. Germline loops: CDR1 LGHDT, CDR2 YNNKEL (reference sequence). This CDR3 has 16 amino acids. The CDR3 bases are TGTGCCAGCAGCTCCCGGGACAGGGGTAGGGACACTGAAGCTTTCTTT. Protein sequence: CASSSRDRGRDTEAFF.

This chain joins TRBV28 and TRBJ2-5; 7 nucleotides agree with TRBD1. Germline-derived CDR1 and CDR2 are MDHEN and SYDVKM. The CDR3 covers 13 residues. V was pared by 4 bases and J by 7 bases, with 6 bases of the junction left unmatched. For the CDR3, the DNA is TGTGCCAGCAGTTCCGGGACAGACGGGACCCAGTACTTC. This encodes CASSSGTDGTQYF.

The chain uses TRBV27 and TRBJ2-1; 11 positions agree with TRBD2. The CDR3 extends over 15 amino acids. Germline V gives CDR1 MNHEY, CDR2 SMNVEV (reference sequence). V dropped 9 bases and J dropped 7; count of bases not matched to a gene: 11. Here the CDR3 DNA reads TGTGCCAGTAAATTTAGCGGGGGGGCCGCGAATGAGCAGTTCTTC. It is translated as CASKFSGGAANEQFF.

The rearrangement joins TRBV2 to TRBJ1-2, with 7 nucleotides matching TRBD1. Germline values: CDR1 SNHLY, CDR2 FYNNEI. This CDR3 comprises 15 residues. The J segment lost 0 bases and the V segment lost 4 bases, leaving 5 bases of the junction unmatched. The chain's CDR3 is CASSASGTANYGYTF. In DNA form, the CDR3 reads TGTGCCAGCAGTGCGTCCGGGACAGCTAACTATGGCTACACCTTC. Full variable domain (remainder filled in from reference TRBV2 and TRBJ1-2): EPEVTQTPSHQVTQMGQEVILRCVPISNHLYFYWYRQILGQKVEFLVSFYNNEISEKSEIFDDQFSVERPDGSNFTLKIRSTKLEDSAMYFCASSASGTANYGYTFGSGTRLTVV.